This T cell receptor (beta chain) was captured by sequencing in a study of neurological immune-mediated disorders. The CDR3 covers 15 residues. V dropped 1 base and J dropped 4 bases, with 13 bases sitting between them. Germline V gene lookup returns CDR1 SGHTA and CDR2 FQGNSA. The cDNA came from 5'RACE, which used 10-nucleotide random UMIs. Via MiXCR, TCRdb re-called the 5' RACE reads, giving one row per CDR3 protein. Among roughly 50,000 distinct CDR3 sequences listed, roughly 4.1% were seen once. PBMCs stored at -80 C, 2 million in total, were the source of the unsorted libraries. This clonotype was counted many times.

The V gene is TRBV7-2, the J gene TRBJ1-2, with D tentatively TRBD1 (6 bases). Sequencing was carried out using PBMCs. This clonotype was sampled from a woman aged 55-69 years with multiple sclerosis. The DNA of the CDR3 is TGTGCCAGCAGCTTAGAGAGTAACAGGGTCTATGGCTACACCTTC. Its translation is CASSLESNRVYGYTF.